This passage covers 25 T cell receptor beta chains from one sample sequenced in a study of T-cell memory formation after mild COVID-19. TCRdb independently ran MiXCR on the 5' RACE reads; one entry per CDR3 protein. The sample records about 350,000 distinct CDR3 sequences, approximately 13% being singletons. Sequenced: PBMCs or a T cell subset sorted from them (not recorded which). These TCRs come from a man aged 18 to 29 who had mild COVID-19 (a few samples of this study predate the infection). Cell type and time point are not known.

The table lists this clonotype with many counts. The J gene is TRBJ2-5, the V gene TRBV5-6; D may correspond to TRBD1 or TRBD2 (5 bases each). Trimming stripped 2 bases from V and 5 bases from J, with 13 bases between. This CDR3 comprises 14 residues. Germline values: CDR1 SGHDT, CDR2 YYEEEE. This CDR3 is CASSFGAMWETQYF. The CDR3 nucleotides are TGTGCCAGCAGCTTCGGGGCCATGTGGGAGACCCAGTACTTC. Drawing the rest from reference TRBV5-6 and TRBJ2-5, the complete variable domain is DAGVTQSPTHLIKTRGQQVTLRCSPKSGHDTVSWYQQALGQGPQFIFQYYEEEERQRGNFPDRFSGHQFPNYSSELNVNALLLGDSALYLCASSFGAMWETQYFGPGTRLLVL.

The chain uses TRBV13 and TRBJ1-2; 7 nucleotides agree with TRBD1. V gave up 5 bases and J gave up 0 bases; unmatched junction bases: 6. The CDR3 length is 15 residues. CDR1 is PRHDT and CDR2 is FYEKMQ in the germline V gene (reference sequence). The CDR3 spells CASSKGALANYGYTF. The CDR3 DNA is TGTGCCAGCAGCAAGGGGGCCTTAGCTAACTATGGCTACACCTTC.

In its sample, this clonotype was seen many times. The DNA for the CDR3 is TGTGCCATCAGTAAGGACGCAGGGTCTAACTATGGCTACACCTTC. Translation gives CAISKDAGSNYGYTF. J is TRBJ1-2 and V is TRBV10-3; D is perhaps TRBD1 (5 bases). CDR1 and CDR2 (germline): ENHRY, SYGVKD. Trimming pared 5 bases from V and 0 bases from J, leaving 13 bases between. CDR3 length equals 15 residues.

The V and J genes are TRBV27 and TRBJ2-7, with TRBD1 as a possible D gene (5 bases). Germline lookup yields CDR1 MNHEY and CDR2 SMNVEV (reference sequence). V lost 5 bases and J lost 6, with 20 bases in between. The CDR3 has 15 residues. Written as DNA, the CDR3 is TGTGCCAGCAGTATCCAGGGTCCCCCAAGCTTCGAGCAGTACTTC. It encodes CASSIQGPPSFEQYF.

In its sample, this clonotype was seen many times. CDR3 in DNA: TGCGCCAGCAGCTTGATCTCCTACAATGAGCAGTTCTTC. Residues: CASSLISYNEQFF. The J gene is TRBJ2-1, the V gene TRBV5-1, with unresolved D. The CDR3 contains 13 residues. V lost 1 base to trimming and J lost 0 bases, with 2 bases between them. Germline V lookup: CDR1 SGHRS, CDR2 YFSETQ.

This clonotype has more than one count but fewer than ten. This chain uses TRBV30 with TRBJ2-7; D is uncertain. Trimming shortened V by 1 base and J by 2 bases, and 3 bases separated the two germline ends. The CDR3 is 11 residues long. Germline loops: CDR1 GTSNPN, CDR2 SVGIG (reference sequence). The CDR3 reads CAWSGPYEQYF. CDR3 DNA: TGTGCCTGGAGTGGCCCCTACGAGCAGTACTTC.

The chain joins TRBV5-1 to TRBJ2-7; possible D gene TRBD2, 7 bases. V shed 1 base and J shed 0 bases, with 11 bases lying between them. Germline V gene sequence: CDR1 SGHRS, CDR2 YFSETQ. There are 15 residues in the CDR3. CDR3 nucleotides: TGCGCCAGCAGCTTGCGGGGGGCCGCCTCCTACGAGCAGTACTTC. This encodes CASSLRGAASYEQYF.

The chain uses TRBV6-6 and TRBJ2-1; D is ambiguous. The CDR3 is 13 residues long. V lost 6 bases and J lost 9, with 15 bases in between. In germline, CDR1 is MNHNY, CDR2 SVGAGI (reference sequence). The CDR3 DNA sequence: TGTGCCAGCAGCCTACCGCAAGTGGGTGAGCAGTTCTTC. Translation: CASSLPQVGEQFF.

The chain links TRBV7-2 to TRBJ1-2; no reliable D call. Trimming pared 4 bases from V and 3 bases from J, leaving 6 bases between. The CDR3 contains 12 residues. Germline V gene lookup returns CDR1 SGHTA and CDR2 FQGNSA. CDR3 DNA: TGTGCCAGCAGCTGGAGGGACTATGGCTACACCTTC. Amino acids: CASSWRDYGYTF.

The chain links TRBV7-2 to TRBJ2-5, with TRBD1 matching over 9 bases. This CDR3 is built from 16 residues. J lost 2 bases, V lost 1 base, and 5 bases had no gene match. Germline loops: CDR1 SGHTA, CDR2 FQGNSA. This CDR3 reads CASSLGSGTGQETQYF. CDR3 bases: TGTGCCAGCAGCTTAGGCTCCGGGACAGGGCAAGAGACCCAGTACTTC.

This chain joins TRBV10-3 and TRBJ2-5; a possible D gene is TRBD1 (5 bases). Germline V CDR1 and CDR2: ENHRY, SYGVKD. This CDR3 region has 14 residues. V lost 2 bases and J lost 1, with 8 bases in between. CDR3 nucleotides: TGTGCCATCAGTGAGAGTAGGGGCCAAGAGACCCAGTACTTC. It translates to CAISESRGQETQYF.

The V call is TRBV5-1, the J call TRBJ2-7; D gene unclear. CDR1 SGHRS and CDR2 YFSETQ come from the germline V gene. The CDR3 runs 18 residues. V was shortened by 7 bases and J by 1 base, with 27 bases between the two germline ends. CDR3 sequence reads: CASALWLAPGQTSYEQYF. The CDR3 region has the DNA TGCGCCAGCGCCCTCTGGCTTGCCCCCGGGCAGACTTCCTACGAGCAGTACTTC.

This clonotype was counted at least ten times. The J gene is TRBJ2-7, the V gene TRBV4-1, with TRBD2 as a possible D gene (5 bases). Trimming stripped 0 bases from V and 3 bases from J, with 12 bases between. The CDR3 is 15 amino acids. CDR1 is MGHRA, CDR2 YSYEKL, per germline. CDR3 DNA sequence: TGCGCCAGCAGCCAAGAGCCCGGGAACTTCTACGAGCAGTACTTC. Its translation is CASSQEPGNFYEQYF.

The chain employs TRBV2 and TRBJ1-5; a possible D gene is TRBD1 (5 bases). The V end was cut by 9 bases, the J end by 5 bases, with 14 bases between. This CDR3 contains 13 residues. CDR1 is SNHLY and CDR2 is FYNNEI in the germline V gene. CDR3 in DNA: TGTGCCAGGCAGGGTATTGCCTATCAGCCCCAGCATTTT. As protein: CARQGIAYQPQHF. The variable domain in full, with the rest retrieved from reference TRBV2 and TRBJ1-5, is EPEVTQTPSHQVTQMGQEVILRCVPISNHLYFYWYRQILGQKVEFLVSFYNNEISEKSEIFDDQFSVERPDGSNFTLKIRSTKLEDSAMYFCARQGIAYQPQHFGDGTRLSIL.

About this clonotype itself: A much larger clone lies one base from this, so it may be a read error. The V gene is TRBV12-3 or TRBV12-4, the J gene TRBJ1-6; D is possibly TRBD1 (6 bases). This CDR3 contains 14 residues. CDR3 DNA sequence: TGTGCCAGCAGCCCCAGGGGAGGCAATTCACACCTCCACTTT. This translates into CASSPRGGNSHLHF.

As to this clonotype: This may stem from a read error, because a much larger clone lies one nucleotide away. This chain joins TRBV6-5 and TRBJ2-3; no reliable D call. The CDR3 length is 11 residues. Germline CDR1 MNHEY, CDR2 SVGAGI. V lost 10 bases, J lost 5 bases, and 10 bases lay in between. CDR3 sequence reads: CATRTQDTQYF. In DNA, the CDR3 is TGTGCCACCCGCACACAAGATACGCAGTATTTT.

The table lists this clonotype with a few counts. This rearrangement joins TRBV5-1 to TRBJ1-1; unclear D gene. CDR3 length equals 16 residues. Germline values: CDR1 SGHRS, CDR2 YFSETQ. V was pared by 4 bases and J by 7 bases, with 23 bases between. The CDR3 coding sequence is TGCGCCAGCAGCCCCCGGGTGTCGGCCAGCCAAGATGAAGCTTTCTTT. Its translation: CASSPRVSASQDEAFF.

The V and J genes are TRBV2 and TRBJ1-1, with D maybe TRBD1 (5 bases). The CDR3 covers 15 residues. The germline V gene encodes CDR1 SNHLY and CDR2 FYNNEI. Trimming pared 6 bases from V and 5 bases from J, leaving 19 bases between. This chain's CDR3 is CASRPSTRGGTEAFF. The CDR3 nucleotides are TGTGCCAGCAGGCCCTCCACGAGGGGCGGGACTGAAGCTTTCTTT.

This clonotype was detected a few times. The chain uses TRBV20-1 and TRBJ1-5; D unresolved. V dropped 3 bases and J dropped 0 bases, with 9 bases sitting between them. From germline, CDR1 is DFQATT and CDR2 SNEGSKA (reference sequence). The CDR3 is 14 residues long. CDR3 in DNA: TGCAGTGCTAGTGTAGACTTTAGCAATCAGCCCCAGCATTTT. Protein product: CSASVDFSNQPQHF.

This clonotype was recorded many times. V is TRBV20-1 and J is TRBJ2-6; 10 positions agree with TRBD2. The CDR3 extends over 16 amino acids. The germline V gene encodes CDR1 DFQATT and CDR2 SNEGSKA (reference sequence). The CDR3 sequence is CSSGRGRFTGANVLTF. CDR3 bases: TGCAGCAGCGGGAGGGGGCGGTTTACTGGGGCCAACGTCCTGACTTTC.

Only a few counts were recorded for this clonotype. In DNA, the CDR3 is TGTGCCAGCAGCCCCTGGACAGGGTACTACGAGCAGTACTTC. The encoded protein is CASSPWTGYYEQYF. The V and J genes are TRBV7-2 and TRBJ2-7; 8 nucleotides align to TRBD1. Trimming removed 5 bases from V and 3 bases from J; junction bases left unmatched: 6. Per the germline V gene, CDR1 is SGHTA and CDR2 is FQGNSA. This CDR3 is 14 amino acids long.

This chain joins TRBV18 and TRBJ2-5; D is unresolved. V lost 1 base and J lost 4, with 7 bases in between. CDR3 size: 13 residues. Germline CDR1 reads KGHSH; CDR2 reads LQKENI. The CDR3 bases are TGTGCCAGCTCACCACAGGCTACAGAGACCCAGTACTTC. This gives the protein CASSPQATETQYF.

V and J are TRBV5-1 and TRBJ1-2; D ambiguous. V was trimmed by 6 bases and J by 7 bases, leaving 13 bases between them. This CDR3 spans 12 amino acids. The germline gives CDR1 SGHRS, CDR2 YFSETQ. CDR3: CASTAYRFGYTF. For the CDR3, the DNA is TGCGCCAGCACCGCTTATAGGTTTGGCTACACCTTC. Supplemented by reference TRBV5-1 and TRBJ1-2, the full variable domain reads KAGVTQTPRYLIKTRGQQVTLSCSPISGHRSVSWYQQTPGQGLQFLFEYFSETQRNKGNFPGRFSGRQFSNSRSEMNVSTLELGDSALYLCASTAYRFGYTFGSGTRLTVV.

V is TRBV28 and J is TRBJ2-7; the match to TRBD1 covers 7 bases. The CDR3 consists of 14 residues. From germline, CDR1 is MDHEN and CDR2 SYDVKM. J lost 6 bases, V lost 2 bases, and 7 bases had no gene match. The CDR3 DNA is TGTGCCAGCAGTTTAAGGCAGGGGGTGGGCGAGCAGTACGTC. Residues: CASSLRQGVGEQYV.

This clonotype came up a few times. This sequence joins TRBV20-1 and TRBJ1-4; 8 bases line up with TRBD1. CDR3 length equals 14 residues. Unmatched junction bases numbered 2, after V lost 5 bases and J lost 0 bases. CDR1 DFQATT and CDR2 SNEGSKA come from the germline V gene (reference sequence). DNA for the CDR3: TGCAGTGCTGTGACAGGGGCAACTAATGAAAAACTGTTTTTT. It is translated as CSAVTGATNEKLFF.